A selection of T cell receptor beta chains follows, all from one sample in a study of early T cells in non-severe SARS-CoV-2 infection. TCRdb independently ran MiXCR on the 5' RACE reads; one entry per CDR3 protein. Altogether approximately 73,000 distinct CDR3 sequences are present, 13% being singletons, with the ten largest covering 0.95% to 1.3%. The sequencing input was whole blood. These TCRs come from an adult who was a healthcare worker with PCR-confirmed SARS-CoV-2 infection or an uninfected control (not recorded which). CDR3s include the opening cysteine and the closing phenylalanine or tryptophan.

v_gene: TRBV6-2/TRBV6-3; j_gene: TRBJ2-6; CDR3aa: CASRDRGSGANVLTF
v_gene: TRBV18; j_gene: TRBJ2-7; CDR3aa: CASSPGAPGSGGEQYF
v_gene: TRBV28; j_gene: TRBJ1-2; CDR3aa: CASSLGHTIYGYTF
v_gene: TRBV13; j_gene: TRBJ1-6; CDR3aa: CASSHGQENSPLHF
v_gene: TRBV7-2; j_gene: TRBJ1-2; CDR3aa: CASSLGWGAGGNGYTF
v_gene: TRBV19; j_gene: TRBJ1-5; CDR3aa: CASSIYPGDGNQPQHF
v_gene: TRBV3-1; j_gene: TRBJ1-5; CDR3aa: CASSQTGTAQHF
v_gene: TRBV19; j_gene: TRBJ2-6; CDR3aa: CASSWGAMSGANVLTF
v_gene: TRBV29-1; j_gene: TRBJ2-3; CDR3aa: CSVVGGSTDTQYF
v_gene: TRBV6-2/TRBV6-3; j_gene: TRBJ2-2; CDR3aa: CASSFPPGQGRELFF
v_gene: TRBV6-2/TRBV6-3; j_gene: TRBJ1-1; CDR3aa: CASSAKQGSTEAFF
v_gene: TRBV11-2; j_gene: TRBJ2-7; CDR3aa: CASSSRDYEQYF
v_gene: TRBV3-1; j_gene: TRBJ2-3; CDR3aa: CASSSGLAEITDTQYF
v_gene: TRBV20-1; j_gene: TRBJ2-1; CDR3aa: CSARDRLSHPYNEQFF
v_gene: TRBV29-1; j_gene: TRBJ1-1; CDR3aa: CSVDEVEAFF
v_gene: TRBV28; j_gene: TRBJ2-4; CDR3aa: CASKGLGTGFNIQYF
v_gene: TRBV5-4; j_gene: TRBJ1-2; CDR3aa: CASSVQGSPTGYTF
v_gene: TRBV18; j_gene: TRBJ2-6; CDR3aa: CASSPLMGAGTVSGANVLTF
v_gene: TRBV28; j_gene: TRBJ1-3; CDR3aa: CASSLTGLSGNTIYF
v_gene: TRBV6-2/TRBV6-3; j_gene: TRBJ1-6; CDR3aa: CASSYSSRSPLHF
v_gene: TRBV4-2; j_gene: TRBJ2-5; CDR3aa: CASSSPGTQYF
v_gene: TRBV24-1; j_gene: TRBJ1-6; CDR3aa: CATSDRGNSPLHF
v_gene: TRBV19; j_gene: TRBJ2-2; CDR3aa: CASRLAGNGELFF
v_gene: TRBV7-2; j_gene: TRBJ2-7; CDR3aa: CASSPRSTSGGSSYEQYF
v_gene: TRBV12-3/TRBV12-4; j_gene: TRBJ2-1; CDR3aa: CASSFQLNEQFF
v_gene: TRBV20-1; j_gene: TRBJ2-3; CDR3aa: CSARDYSGRTTDTQYF
v_gene: TRBV29-1; j_gene: TRBJ2-7; CDR3aa: CSVLTDSNIYEQYF
v_gene: TRBV6-5; j_gene: TRBJ2-4; CDR3aa: CASTTGGLQYF
v_gene: TRBV7-9; j_gene: TRBJ1-6; CDR3aa: CASTGGQSNSPLHF
v_gene: TRBV6-5; j_gene: TRBJ2-7; CDR3aa: CASSRAGTSGEHEQYF
v_gene: TRBV7-9; j_gene: TRBJ2-2; CDR3aa: CASSLQGTDTGELFF
v_gene: TRBV7-2; j_gene: TRBJ2-1; CDR3aa: CASSLEASGGREQFF
v_gene: TRBV5-1; j_gene: TRBJ1-1; CDR3aa: CASSLTQGAAFF
v_gene: TRBV18; j_gene: TRBJ2-3; CDR3aa: CASSDVGDTQYF
v_gene: TRBV28; j_gene: TRBJ1-3; CDR3aa: CASSPRGRNTIYF
v_gene: TRBV7-2; j_gene: TRBJ1-1; CDR3aa: CASTWEVMGAFF
v_gene: TRBV14; j_gene: TRBJ2-3; CDR3aa: CASSLVGKSTDTQYF
v_gene: TRBV4-1; j_gene: TRBJ2-7; CDR3aa: CASSQAGNVDEQYF
v_gene: TRBV27; j_gene: TRBJ1-6; CDR3aa: CASSFGKESYNSPLHF
v_gene: TRBV6-6; j_gene: TRBJ2-7; CDR3aa: CASSSGTGLNYEQYF
v_gene: TRBV6-6; j_gene: TRBJ2-1; CDR3aa: CASSYRGTGGNEQFF
v_gene: TRBV29-1; j_gene: TRBJ2-5; CDR3aa: CSALLMETQYF
v_gene: TRBV28; j_gene: TRBJ2-7; CDR3aa: CASSLRRQALNEQYF
v_gene: TRBV7-9; j_gene: TRBJ1-1; CDR3aa: CASSPRDNRAFF
v_gene: TRBV15; j_gene: TRBJ2-3; CDR3aa: CATSRLAGEADTQYF
v_gene: TRBV29-1; j_gene: TRBJ2-7; CDR3aa: CSVSGGTYEQYF
v_gene: TRBV13; j_gene: TRBJ1-2; CDR3aa: CASSPGIIEFNYGYTF
v_gene: TRBV3-1; j_gene: TRBJ1-5; CDR3aa: CASSSRAFNQPQHF
v_gene: TRBV19; j_gene: TRBJ1-2; CDR3aa: CASSTWTGENYGYTF
v_gene: TRBV28; j_gene: TRBJ2-7; CDR3aa: CASSSGGDTTYEQYF
v_gene: TRBV3-1; j_gene: TRBJ1-1; CDR3aa: CASSTDSLMNTEAFF
v_gene: TRBV20-1; j_gene: TRBJ2-1; CDR3aa: CSARGRLWGWNEQFF
v_gene: TRBV18; j_gene: TRBJ2-5; CDR3aa: CASSPLTGETQYF
v_gene: TRBV18; j_gene: TRBJ1-1; CDR3aa: CASSPDWDTEAFF
v_gene: TRBV20-1; j_gene: TRBJ1-1; CDR3aa: CSAREQPNTEAFF
v_gene: TRBV3-1; j_gene: TRBJ1-1; CDR3aa: CASSQIQNEAFF
v_gene: TRBV5-4; j_gene: TRBJ2-7; CDR3aa: CASSLDRATYEQYF
v_gene: TRBV5-4; j_gene: TRBJ1-2; CDR3aa: CASSFYRGDYGYTF
v_gene: TRBV7-9; j_gene: TRBJ2-1; CDR3aa: CASTLRDTVSEQFF
v_gene: TRBV6-5; j_gene: TRBJ1-4; CDR3aa: CASRGQGGYEKLFF